This T cell receptor (beta chain) is from a study of early T cells in non-severe SARS-CoV-2 infection. About the study: Sequencing used unsorted whole-blood bulk RNA, so chains lack pairing. Study outcomes and limitations: Lookups in VDJdb leaned toward anti-spike CD8 responses and missed private and CD4 specificities.

Germline V lookup: CDR1 ENHRY, CDR2 SYGVKD. Trimming took off 1 base at V and 13 bases at J, with 17 bases between the two ends. The CDR3 has 15 residues. About this clonotype itself: Its antigen is not identified.

Individual cDNA molecules were tagged with unique molecular identifiers. TCRdb ran MiXCR on the 5' RACE reads and lists one entry per CDR3 protein. The sample lists 85,000 to 95,000 distinct CDR3 sequences; approximately 14% were seen once. This clonotype was obtained from an adult who was a healthcare worker with PCR-confirmed SARS-CoV-2 infection or an uninfected control (not recorded which). Sample: whole blood. The chain couples TRBV10-3 to TRBJ1-6, with no clear D. The CDR3 loop is CAISELETGLAPLHF. The CDR3 nucleotides read TGTGCCATCAGTGAGTTAGAGACTGGGCTTGCCCCCCTCCACTTT.